These T cell receptor beta chains were read from a single sample in a study of Graves' ophthalmopathy and Graves' hyperthyroidism. TCRdb called the multiplex PCR reads again in MiXCR, with one record for every CDR3 protein. The table shows about 200,000 distinct CDR3 sequences, with about 32% occurring only once. Sequenced sample: peripheral blood. The receptors were gathered from a man aged 45-65 years with Graves' ophthalmopathy. The CDR3 runs from the conserved cysteine through the conserved F or W. Fields, in order: V gene, J gene, clone size, D gene, CDR3 protein, CDR3 DNA. The D gene is left open where the match is weak. Some rows have no size entry. The others give once, few or many, or a class for an expanded clone.

v_call: TRBV6-2/TRBV6-3
j_call: TRBJ2-5
clone_size: many
d_call: .
cdr3_aa: CASSYSLFGQFQETQYF
cdr3_nt: TGTGCCAGCAGTTACTCCCTCTTCGGACAGTTCCAAGAGACCCAGTACTTC

v_call: TRBV27
j_call: TRBJ1-2
clone_size: many
d_call: TRBD1
cdr3_aa: CASSLRGGGYLENGYTF
cdr3_nt: TGTGCCAGCAGTTTAAGAGGGGGCGGATACCTGGAAAATGGCTACACCTTC

v_call: TRBV10-3
j_call: TRBJ1-2
clone_size: .
d_call: .
cdr3_aa: CAISESPQVYGYTF
cdr3_nt: TGTGCCATCAGTGAATCACCCCAGGTCTATGGCTACACCTTC

v_call: TRBV19
j_call: TRBJ2-7
clone_size: many
d_call: .
cdr3_aa: CASSIAGTSYEQYF
cdr3_nt: TGTGCCAGTAGTATAGCGGGGACCTCCTACGAGCAGTACTTC

v_call: TRBV28
j_call: TRBJ2-7
clone_size: many
d_call: TRBD2
cdr3_aa: CASSFSSGRRNF
cdr3_nt: TGTGCCAGCAGTTTTTCAAGCGGGAGAAGAAACTTC

v_call: TRBV19
j_call: TRBJ2-3
clone_size: many
d_call: .
cdr3_aa: CASIERGEDTQYF
cdr3_nt: TGTGCCAGTATCGAGAGGGGGGAAGATACGCAGTATTTT

v_call: TRBV29-1
j_call: TRBJ2-5
clone_size: .
d_call: .
cdr3_aa: CSGGHRQETQYF
cdr3_nt: TGCAGCGGAGGACACCGCCAAGAGACCCAGTACTTC

v_call: TRBV4-3
j_call: TRBJ2-5
clone_size: many
d_call: TRBD2
cdr3_aa: CASSQGLAAEAQYF
cdr3_nt: TGCGCCAGCAGCCAAGGACTAGCGGCAGAGGCCCAGTACTTC

v_call: TRBV20-1
j_call: TRBJ2-5
clone_size: many
d_call: .
cdr3_aa: CSARGEFAETQYF
cdr3_nt: TGCAGTGCTAGAGGAGAATTCGCAGAGACCCAGTACTTC

v_call: TRBV6-1
j_call: TRBJ2-2
clone_size: many
d_call: .
cdr3_aa: CASGSFTGELFF
cdr3_nt: TGTGCCAGCGGGAGTTTCACCGGGGAGCTGTTTTTT

v_call: TRBV11-2
j_call: TRBJ2-7
clone_size: .
d_call: TRBD2
cdr3_aa: CASSPLPGLAGGYEQYF
cdr3_nt: TGTGCCAGCAGCCCCCTTCCGGGACTAGCGGGAGGGTACGAGCAGTACTTC

v_call: TRBV6-5
j_call: TRBJ2-5
clone_size: many
d_call: .
cdr3_aa: CASSYGAGETQYF
cdr3_nt: TGTGCCAGCAGTTACGGGGCGGGGGAGACCCAGTACTTC

v_call: TRBV28
j_call: TRBJ2-7
clone_size: .
d_call: .
cdr3_aa: CASSLGLAMAYEQYF
cdr3_nt: TGTGCCAGCAGTTTAGGGCTAGCGATGGCCTACGAGCAGTACTTC

v_call: TRBV27
j_call: TRBJ2-7
clone_size: many
d_call: .
cdr3_aa: CASSLLIGESYEQYF
cdr3_nt: TGTGCCAGCAGTCTCCTCATTGGGGAATCCTACGAGCAGTACTTC

v_call: TRBV29-1
j_call: TRBJ2-7
clone_size: many
d_call: TRBD2
cdr3_aa: CSVGVVRLAGAYEQYF
cdr3_nt: TGCAGCGTTGGGGTCGTGAGACTAGCGGGAGCCTACGAGCAGTACTTC

v_call: TRBV27
j_call: TRBJ2-5
clone_size: many
d_call: TRBD1
cdr3_aa: CASSFSPNRGREWQETQYF
cdr3_nt: TGTGCCAGCAGTTTTTCCCCGAACAGGGGGCGAGAATGGCAAGAGACCCAGTACTTC

v_call: TRBV20-1
j_call: TRBJ1-1
clone_size: once
d_call: .
cdr3_aa: CSASLRAYTEAFF
cdr3_nt: TGCAGTGCTAGCCTCAGGGCGTACACTGAAGCTTTCTTT

v_call: TRBV28
j_call: TRBJ1-1
clone_size: many
d_call: .
cdr3_aa: CASGSYRAEAFF
cdr3_nt: TGTGCCAGCGGATCCTACAGGGCTGAAGCTTTCTTT

v_call: TRBV28
j_call: TRBJ2-5
clone_size: .
d_call: TRBD2
cdr3_aa: CASSYGLAAAPGEETQYF
cdr3_nt: TGTGCCAGCAGTTACGGACTAGCGGCAGCTCCGGGGGAAGAGACCCAGTACTTC

v_call: TRBV15
j_call: TRBJ2-2
clone_size: .
d_call: .
cdr3_aa: CATSRLGQPNTGELFF
cdr3_nt: TGTGCCACCAGCAGGCTGGGACAACCGAACACCGGGGAGCTGTTTTTT

v_call: TRBV28
j_call: TRBJ2-5
clone_size: many
d_call: .
cdr3_aa: CASSLTGRGETQYF
cdr3_nt: TGTGCCAGCAGTTTAACTGGTCGGGGAGAGACCCAGTACTTC

v_call: TRBV6-1
j_call: TRBJ2-7
clone_size: .
d_call: TRBD1
cdr3_aa: CASSEVLGTGGTSGTPWF
cdr3_nt: TGTGCCAGCAGTGAAGTGTTGGGGACAGGGGGCACTAGCGGGACTCCGTGGTTC

v_call: TRBV28
j_call: TRBJ2-5
clone_size: many
d_call: .
cdr3_aa: CASVAELNQETQYF
cdr3_nt: TGTGCCAGCGTAGCGGAGCTAAACCAAGAGACCCAGTACTTC